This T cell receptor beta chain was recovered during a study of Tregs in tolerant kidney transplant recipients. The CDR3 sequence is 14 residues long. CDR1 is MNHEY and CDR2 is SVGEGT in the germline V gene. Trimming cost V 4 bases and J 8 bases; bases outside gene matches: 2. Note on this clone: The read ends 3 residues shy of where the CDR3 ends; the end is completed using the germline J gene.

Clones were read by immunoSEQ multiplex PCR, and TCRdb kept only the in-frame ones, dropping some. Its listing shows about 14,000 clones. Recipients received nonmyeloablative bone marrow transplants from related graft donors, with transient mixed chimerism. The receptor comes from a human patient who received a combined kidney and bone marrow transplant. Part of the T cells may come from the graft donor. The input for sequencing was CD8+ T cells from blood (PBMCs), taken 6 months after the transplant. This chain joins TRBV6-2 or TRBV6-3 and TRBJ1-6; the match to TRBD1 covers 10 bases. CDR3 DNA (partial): TGTGCCAGCAGTTCGGACAGGGGGTATTCACCC. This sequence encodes CASSSDRGYSP. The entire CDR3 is CASSSDRGYSPLHF.